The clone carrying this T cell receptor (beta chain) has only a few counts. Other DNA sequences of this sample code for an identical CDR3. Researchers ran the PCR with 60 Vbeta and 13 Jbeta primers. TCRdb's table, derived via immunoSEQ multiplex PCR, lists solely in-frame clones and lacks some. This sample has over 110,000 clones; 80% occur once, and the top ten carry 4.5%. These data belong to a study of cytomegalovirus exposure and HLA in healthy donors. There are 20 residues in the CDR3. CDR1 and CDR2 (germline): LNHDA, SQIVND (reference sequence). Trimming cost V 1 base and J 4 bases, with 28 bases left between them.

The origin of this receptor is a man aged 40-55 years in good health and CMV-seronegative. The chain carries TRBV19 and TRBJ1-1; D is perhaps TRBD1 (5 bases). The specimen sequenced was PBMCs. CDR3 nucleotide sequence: TGTGCCAGTAGTATAGCGGCCCCCGCTGCAGGGTTCCCCTTTGGCACTGAAGCTTTCTTT. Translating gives CASSIAAPAAGFPFGTEAFF. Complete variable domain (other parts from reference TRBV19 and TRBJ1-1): DGGITQSPKYLFRKEGQNVTLSCEQNLNHDAMYWYRQDPGQGLRLIYYSQIVNDFQKGDIAEGYSVSREKKESFPLTVTSAQKNPTAFYLCASSIAAPAAGFPFGTEAFFGQGTRLTVV.